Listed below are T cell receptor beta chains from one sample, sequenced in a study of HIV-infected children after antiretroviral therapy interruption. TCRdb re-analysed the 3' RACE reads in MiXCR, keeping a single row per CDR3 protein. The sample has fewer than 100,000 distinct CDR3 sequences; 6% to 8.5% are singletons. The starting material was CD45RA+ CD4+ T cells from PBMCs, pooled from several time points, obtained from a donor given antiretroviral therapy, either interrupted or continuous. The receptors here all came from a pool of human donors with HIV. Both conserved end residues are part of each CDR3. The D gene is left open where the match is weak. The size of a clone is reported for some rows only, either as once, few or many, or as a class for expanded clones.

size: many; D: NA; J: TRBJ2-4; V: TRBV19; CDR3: CASRGSRSGRTAKNIQYF; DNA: TGTGCCAGTAGGGGATCCCGCTCGGGACGAACGGCCAAAAACATTCAGTACTTC
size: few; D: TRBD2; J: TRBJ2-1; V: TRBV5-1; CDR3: CASSLVFGRGAPNEQFF; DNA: TGCGCCAGCAGCTTGGTATTTGGGCGGGGGGCGCCCAATGAGCAGTTCTTC
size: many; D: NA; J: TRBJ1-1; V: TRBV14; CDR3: CASSQVFSGFAEAFF; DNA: TGTGCCAGCAGCCAAGTCTTCTCAGGGTTCGCTGAAGCTTTCTTT
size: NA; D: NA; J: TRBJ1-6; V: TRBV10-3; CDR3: CAAADVDNSPLHF; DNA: TGTGCCGCCGCGGACGTGGATAATTCACCCCTCCACTTT
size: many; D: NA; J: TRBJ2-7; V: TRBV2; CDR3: CASSDGGHEQYF; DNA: TGTGCCAGCAGTGACGGAGGGCACGAGCAGTACTTC
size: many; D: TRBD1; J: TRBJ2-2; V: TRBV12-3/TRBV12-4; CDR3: CASSSRDRETGELFF; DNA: TGTGCCAGCAGTTCACGGGACAGGGAAACCGGGGAGCTGTTTTTT
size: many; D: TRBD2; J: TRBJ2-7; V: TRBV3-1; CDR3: CASSRTSGGHYEQYF; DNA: TGTGCCAGCAGCCGGACTAGCGGGGGCCACTACGAGCAGTACTTC
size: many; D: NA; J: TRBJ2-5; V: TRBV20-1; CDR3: CSARVYGETQYF; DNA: TGCAGTGCTAGAGTATATGGGGAGACCCAGTACTTC
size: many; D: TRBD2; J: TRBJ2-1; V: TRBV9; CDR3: CASSVDASGSYNEQFF; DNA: TGTGCCAGCAGCGTAGACGCTAGCGGGAGTTACAATGAGCAGTTCTTC
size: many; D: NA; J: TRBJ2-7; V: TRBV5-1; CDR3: CASSLGFKGPLYEQYF; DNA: TGCGCCAGCAGCTTGGGTTTTAAAGGACCACTCTACGAGCAGTACTTC
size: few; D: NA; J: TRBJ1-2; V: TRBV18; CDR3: CASSPVQKPGKRNGGYTF; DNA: TGTGCCAGCTCACCAGTGCAGAAGCCGGGGAAACGGAATGGTGGCTACACCTTC
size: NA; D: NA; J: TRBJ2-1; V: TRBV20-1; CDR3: CSAREKDTNEQFF; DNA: TGCAGTGCTAGGGAGAAGGATACCAATGAGCAGTTCTTC
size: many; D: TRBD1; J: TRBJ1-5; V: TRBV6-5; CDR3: CASSPGGADQPQHF; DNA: TGTGCCAGCAGTCCAGGGGGCGCGGATCAGCCCCAGCATTTT
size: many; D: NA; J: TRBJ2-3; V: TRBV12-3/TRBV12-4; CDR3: CASSPKLYGGQGDTQYF; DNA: TGTGCCAGCAGTCCCAAACTGTACGGGGGCCAGGGAGATACGCAGTATTTT
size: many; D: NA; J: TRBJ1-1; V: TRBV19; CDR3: CASSIDPLNTEAFF; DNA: TGTGCCAGTAGTATAGACCCTCTAAACACTGAAGCTTTCTTT
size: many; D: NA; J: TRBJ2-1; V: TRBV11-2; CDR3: CASSFLYNEQFF; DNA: TGTGCCAGCAGCTTCCTTTACAATGAGCAGTTCTTC
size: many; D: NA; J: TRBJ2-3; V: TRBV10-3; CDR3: CAINSGTDTQYF; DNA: TGTGCCATCAATAGCGGCACAGATACGCAGTATTTT
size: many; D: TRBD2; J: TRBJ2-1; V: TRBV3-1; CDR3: CASSPFASGGAGEQFF; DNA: TGTGCCAGCAGCCCGTTCGCAAGCGGGGGGGCCGGTGAGCAGTTCTTC
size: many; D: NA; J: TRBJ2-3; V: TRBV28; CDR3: CASSSAGARKDTQYF; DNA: TGTGCCAGCAGTTCTGCAGGGGCGCGTAAAGATACGCAGTATTTT